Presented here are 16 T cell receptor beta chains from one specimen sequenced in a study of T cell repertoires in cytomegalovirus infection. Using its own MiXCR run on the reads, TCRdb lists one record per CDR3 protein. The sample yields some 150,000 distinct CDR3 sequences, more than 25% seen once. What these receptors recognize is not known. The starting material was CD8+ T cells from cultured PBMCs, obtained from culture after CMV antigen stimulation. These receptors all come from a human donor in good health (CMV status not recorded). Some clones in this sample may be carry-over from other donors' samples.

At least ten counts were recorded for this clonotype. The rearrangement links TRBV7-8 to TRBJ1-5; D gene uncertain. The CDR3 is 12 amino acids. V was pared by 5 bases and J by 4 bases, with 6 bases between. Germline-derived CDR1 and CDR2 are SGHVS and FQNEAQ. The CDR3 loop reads CASSPLNQPQHF. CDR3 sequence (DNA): TGTGCCAGCAGCCCCCTTAATCAGCCCCAGCATTTT.

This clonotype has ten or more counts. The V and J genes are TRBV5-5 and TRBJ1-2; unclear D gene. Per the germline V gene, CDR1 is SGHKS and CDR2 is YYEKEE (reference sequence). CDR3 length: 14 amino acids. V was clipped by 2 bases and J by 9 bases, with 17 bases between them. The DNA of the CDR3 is TGTGCCAGCAGCTTTCCAGTCGCGGTGGCCCGCTACACCTTC. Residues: CASSFPVAVARYTF. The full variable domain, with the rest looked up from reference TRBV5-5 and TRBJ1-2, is DAGVTQSPTHLIKTRGQQVTLRCSPISGHKSVSWYQQVLGQGPQFIFQYYEKEERGRGNFPDRFSARQFPNYSSELNVNALLLGDSALYLCASSFPVAVARYTFGSGTRLTVV.

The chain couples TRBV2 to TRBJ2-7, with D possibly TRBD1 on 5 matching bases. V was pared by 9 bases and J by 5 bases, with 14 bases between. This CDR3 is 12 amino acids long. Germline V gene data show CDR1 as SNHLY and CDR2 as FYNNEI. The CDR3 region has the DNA TGTGCCAGTCATTTAGGGGTACACGAGCAGTACTTC. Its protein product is CASHLGVHEQYF.

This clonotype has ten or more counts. CDR3 in DNA: TGCAGTGCTCCGACAGGGTCAAATCATAACATTCAGTACTTC. Translating gives CSAPTGSNHNIQYF. V gene TRBV20-1 combines with J gene TRBJ2-4; 7 bases fit TRBD1. Germline V gene data show CDR1 as DFQATT and CDR2 as SNEGSKA (reference sequence). V was pared by 5 bases and J by 7 bases, with 11 bases of the junction left unmatched. The CDR3 extends over 14 amino acids.

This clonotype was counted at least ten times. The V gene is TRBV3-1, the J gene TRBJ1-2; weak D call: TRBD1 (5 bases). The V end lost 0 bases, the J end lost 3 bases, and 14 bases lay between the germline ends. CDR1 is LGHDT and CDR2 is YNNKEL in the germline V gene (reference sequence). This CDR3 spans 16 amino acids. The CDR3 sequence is CASSQDLGPGDYGYTF. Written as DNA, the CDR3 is TGTGCCAGCAGCCAAGATCTGGGGCCGGGGGACTATGGCTACACCTTC.

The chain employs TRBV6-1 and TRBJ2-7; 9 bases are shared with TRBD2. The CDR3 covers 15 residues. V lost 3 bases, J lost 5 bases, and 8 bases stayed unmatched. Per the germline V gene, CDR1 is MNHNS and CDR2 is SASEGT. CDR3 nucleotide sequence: TGTGCCAGCAGTGACCTAGCGGGGTTGGTGGACGAGCAGTACTTC. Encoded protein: CASSDLAGLVDEQYF.

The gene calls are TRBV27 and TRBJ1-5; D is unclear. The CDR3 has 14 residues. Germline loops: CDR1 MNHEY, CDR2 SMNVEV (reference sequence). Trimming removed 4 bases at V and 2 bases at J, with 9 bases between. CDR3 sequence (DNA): TGTGCCAGCAGTTCGGGATGGGGCAATCAGCCCCAGCATTTT. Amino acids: CASSSGWGNQPQHF.

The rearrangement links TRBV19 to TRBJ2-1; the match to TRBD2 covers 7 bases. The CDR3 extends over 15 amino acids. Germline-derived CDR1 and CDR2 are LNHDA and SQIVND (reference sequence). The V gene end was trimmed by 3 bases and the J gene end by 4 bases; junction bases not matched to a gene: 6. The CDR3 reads CASSIGGGPYNEQFF. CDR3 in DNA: TGTGCCAGTAGTATTGGCGGGGGACCTTACAATGAGCAGTTCTTC.

CDR3 sequence reads: CASSQARVLTEAFF. CDR3 nucleotides: TGCGCCAGCAGCCAAGCGAGGGTTTTGACTGAAGCTTTCTTT. The chain is built from TRBV4-1 and TRBJ1-1; D call uncertain. The CDR3 consists of 14 residues. Looked up from germline, CDR1 is MGHRA and CDR2 is YSYEKL. Trimming cost V 1 base and J 5 bases, with 11 bases left between them.

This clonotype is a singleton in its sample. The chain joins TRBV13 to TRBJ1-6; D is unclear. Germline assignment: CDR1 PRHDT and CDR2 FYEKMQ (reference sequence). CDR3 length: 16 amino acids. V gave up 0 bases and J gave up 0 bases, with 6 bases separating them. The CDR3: CASSLGRSSYNSPLHF. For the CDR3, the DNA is TGTGCCAGCAGCTTAGGCCGGAGCTCCTATAATTCACCCCTCCACTTT.

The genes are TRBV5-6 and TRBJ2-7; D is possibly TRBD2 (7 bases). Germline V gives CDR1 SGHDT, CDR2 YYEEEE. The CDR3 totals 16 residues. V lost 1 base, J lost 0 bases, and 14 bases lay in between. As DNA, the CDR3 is TGTGCCAGCAGCTTGAGAGTGGGGGGGGCCTCCTACGAGCAGTACTTC. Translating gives CASSLRVGGASYEQYF.

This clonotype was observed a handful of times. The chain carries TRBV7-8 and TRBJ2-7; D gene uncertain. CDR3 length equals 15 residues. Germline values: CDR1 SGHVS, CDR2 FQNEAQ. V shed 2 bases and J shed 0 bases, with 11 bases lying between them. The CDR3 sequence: CASSLRQSSSYEQYF. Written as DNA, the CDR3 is TGTGCCAGCAGCTTAAGGCAGAGTTCCTCCTACGAGCAGTACTTC.

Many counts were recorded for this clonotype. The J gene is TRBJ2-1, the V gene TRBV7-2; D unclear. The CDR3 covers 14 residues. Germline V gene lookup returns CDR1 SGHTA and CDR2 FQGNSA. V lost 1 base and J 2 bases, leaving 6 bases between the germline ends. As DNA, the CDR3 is TGTGCCAGCAGCTTAGAGGCAGCCTACAATGAGCAGTTCTTC. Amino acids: CASSLEAAYNEQFF.

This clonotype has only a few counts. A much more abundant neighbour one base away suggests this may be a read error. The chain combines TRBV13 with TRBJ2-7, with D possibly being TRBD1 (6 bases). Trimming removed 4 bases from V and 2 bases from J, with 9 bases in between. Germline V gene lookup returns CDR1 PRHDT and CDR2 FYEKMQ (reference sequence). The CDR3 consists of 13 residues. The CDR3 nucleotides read TGTGCCAGCAGCTCGGGACAAACCTACGAGCAGTACTTC. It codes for CASSSGQTYEQYF.

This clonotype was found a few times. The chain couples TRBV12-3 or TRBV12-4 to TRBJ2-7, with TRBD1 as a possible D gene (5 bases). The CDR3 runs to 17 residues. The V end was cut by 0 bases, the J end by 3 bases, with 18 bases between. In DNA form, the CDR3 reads TGTGCCAGCAGTTTAGCGCCCGGCAGGGCCCAATACTACGAGCAGTACTTC. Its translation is CASSLAPGRAQYYEQYF.

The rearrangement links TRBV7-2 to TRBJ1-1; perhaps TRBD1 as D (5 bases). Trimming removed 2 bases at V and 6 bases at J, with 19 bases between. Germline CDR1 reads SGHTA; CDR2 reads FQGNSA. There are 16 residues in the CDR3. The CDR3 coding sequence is TGTGCCAGCAGCTTAATTGGGGCAGGGCCTGGCGCTGAAGCTTTCTTT. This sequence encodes CASSLIGAGPGAEAFF.